The 24 T cell receptor beta chains below were found in one sample sequenced in a study of shared clonotypes between healthy human individuals. Sequenced by immunoSEQ multiplex PCR; TCRdb stores in-frame clones only, minus some. The sample lists just over 2,000,000 clones, over 85% occurring once. The material sequenced was naive CD4+ T cells sorted from blood. Subset reported: CD45RA+ positively selected. Source of these receptors: a man younger than 35 in good health.

The rearrangement uses TRBV11-3 and TRBJ2-7; 7 nucleotides match TRBD1. The germline CDR1 and CDR2 sequences are SGHNT and YENEEA. The CDR3 runs 15 residues. The trim removed 3 bases at V and 2 bases at J, leaving 7 bases unmatched. The DNA of the CDR3 is TGTGCCAGCAGCTTGTATGCAGGGGGTACCTACGAGCAGTACTTC. Its protein is CASSLYAGGTYEQYF.

The chain employs TRBV2 and TRBJ2-3, with 12 bases identical to TRBD2. The CDR3 runs 18 residues. The V gene's germline CDR1 is SNHLY and CDR2 FYNNEI. V dropped 7 bases and J dropped 2; count of bases not matched to a gene: 13. The CDR3 nucleotides are TGTGCCAGCAACAGAGACCCGACTAGCGGGAGAACCACAGATACGCAGTATTTT. Amino acid sequence: CASNRDPTSGRTTDTQYF. Variable domain in full (rest from reference TRBV2 and TRBJ2-3): EPEVTQTPSHQVTQMGQEVILRCVPISNHLYFYWYRQILGQKVEFLVSFYNNEISEKSEIFDDQFSVERPDGSNFTLKIRSTKLEDSAMYFCASNRDPTSGRTTDTQYFGPGTRLTVL.

The rearrangement links TRBV7-2 to TRBJ2-7, with D tentatively TRBD1 (5 bases). Trimming shortened V by 1 base and J by 4 bases, and 11 bases separated the two germline ends. The CDR3 sequence is 14 residues long. Germline-derived CDR1 and CDR2 are SGHTA and FQGNSA. The CDR3 here is CASSLGTIPYEQYF. The CDR3, as DNA: TGTGCCAGCAGCTTAGGGACAATCCCGTACGAGCAGTACTTC.

The chain joins TRBV6-5 to TRBJ1-4; 11 bases align to TRBD1. J gave up 7 bases and V 5 bases, and 6 bases lay outside the gene matches. This CDR3 contains 15 residues. CDR1 MNHEY and CDR2 SVGAGI come from the germline V gene. In nucleotides, the CDR3 is TGTGCCAGCAGTCTTGGGACAGGGGGTATTGAAAAACTGTTTTTT. Protein product: CASSLGTGGIEKLFF.

J is TRBJ1-2 and V is TRBV5-1, with D maybe TRBD1 (5 bases). Trimming stripped 1 base from V and 8 bases from J, with 12 bases between. Germline V gene sequence: CDR1 SGHRS, CDR2 YFSETQ. This CDR3 has 13 residues. This CDR3 reads CASSLWQGGGYTF. CDR3 nucleotides: TGCGCCAGCAGCTTGTGGCAGGGTGGCGGCTACACCTTC. The entire variable domain, with the rest obtained from reference TRBV5-1 and TRBJ1-2, is as follows: KAGVTQTPRYLIKTRGQQVTLSCSPISGHRSVSWYQQTPGQGLQFLFEYFSETQRNKGNFPGRFSGRQFSNSRSEMNVSTLELGDSALYLCASSLWQGGGYTFGSGTRLTVV.

The rearrangement joins TRBV4-3 to TRBJ1-3; TRBD1 matches at 8 bases. CDR3 length equals 17 residues. With V trimmed by 0 bases and J by 6 bases, 10 bases remained unmatched. CDR1 is LGHNA and CDR2 is YSLEER in the germline V gene. The chain's CDR3 is CASSQEITGGGINTIYF. CDR3 DNA: TGCGCCAGCAGCCAAGAGATCACAGGGGGTGGTATAAACACCATATATTTT.

About this clone: The junction departs from germline at one end; a sequencing error may be responsible. The chain uses TRBV11-2 and TRBJ2-2, with D possibly matching TRBD2 (6 bases). The CDR3 consists of 16 residues. The germline gives CDR1 SGHAT, CDR2 FQNNGV. The CDR3 DNA reads TGTGCCAGCAGCTTCCCGGGGCAAAAACCTTCCGGGGGGCTGTTTTTT. It specifies CASSFPGQKPSGGLFF.

The CDR3 DNA sequence: TGTGCCAGCAGCCCAGACGTGGGTCAGCCCCAGCATTTT. Its protein product is CASSPDVGQPQHF. This sequence joins TRBV2 and TRBJ1-5; D unresolved. The CDR3 covers 13 residues. The germline gives CDR1 SNHLY, CDR2 FYNNEI. Trimming took 6 bases from V and 6 from J, leaving 12 bases between them.

CDR3 bases: TGTGCCAGCAGCTTAGTAGTTTCTAGCACAGATACGCAGTATTTT. Amino acid sequence: CASSLVVSSTDTQYF. The V gene is TRBV5-4, the J gene TRBJ2-3; the D is unclear. CDR1 is SGHNT and CDR2 is YYREEE in the germline V gene (reference sequence). The CDR3 totals 15 residues. V shed 2 bases and J shed 0 bases, with 10 bases lying between them.

The chain joins TRBV28 to TRBJ1-5; maybe TRBD1 (6 bases). Germline V gives CDR1 MDHEN, CDR2 SYDVKM. The CDR3 sequence is 13 residues long. Trimming shortened V by 10 bases and J by 4 bases, and 14 bases separated the two germline ends. The CDR3 sequence: CAISDRLNQPQHF. The CDR3, as DNA: TGTGCCATCTCCGACAGGCTGAATCAGCCCCAGCATTTT.

The sample holds a few counts of this clone. The chain uses TRBV30 and TRBJ1-2; D might be TRBD1 (5 bases). Trimming took 0 bases from V and 8 from J, leaving 19 bases between them. CDR1 is GTSNPN and CDR2 is SVGIG in the germline V gene (reference sequence). CDR3 size: 15 residues. CDR3 DNA: TGTGCCTGGAGTGTTCGCGTTGGGGCAACGGGCGGCTACACCTTC. Amino acid sequence: CAWSVRVGATGGYTF.

CDR3 nucleotide sequence: TGTGCCAGCAGTACGGAGATCTTGGCGTTCTTC. Its translation is CASSTEILAFF. This chain uses TRBV2 with TRBJ2-1; D is uncertain. Germline V lookup: CDR1 SNHLY, CDR2 FYNNEI. There are 11 residues in the CDR3. V shed 5 bases and J shed 15 bases, with 14 bases lying between them.

V usage is TRBV5-1 and J usage is TRBJ2-7, with D tentatively TRBD1 or TRBD2 (5 bases each). The CDR3 spans 14 residues. Per germline, CDR1 SGHRS and CDR2 YFSETQ. Between the trimmed V and J ends, which lost 0 bases and 6 bases, there was a span of 13 bases. The CDR3 bases are TGCGCCAGCAGCTTGGCCGGGGCGGGTAGCGAGCAGTACTTC. It translates to CASSLAGAGSEQYF.

The chain joins TRBV5-1 to TRBJ2-7; D is unresolved. Germline V gives CDR1 SGHRS, CDR2 YFSETQ. CDR3 length: 15 amino acids. Between the trimmed V and J ends, which lost 0 bases and 0 bases, there was a span of 10 bases. The CDR3 protein is CASSLAHLSSYEQYF. The CDR3 coding sequence is TGCGCCAGCAGCTTGGCCCACTTGAGCTCCTACGAGCAGTACTTC.

The rearrangement joins TRBV5-5 to TRBJ1-1, with D possibly being TRBD1 (6 bases). V was pared by 2 bases and J by 3 bases, with 14 bases between. CDR1 and CDR2 (germline): SGHKS, YYEKEE (reference sequence). The CDR3 sequence is 15 residues long. The CDR3 protein is CASSLQGGDYTEAFF. The CDR3 DNA follows: TGTGCCAGCAGCTTACAGGGAGGTGACTACACTGAAGCTTTCTTT.

The gene calls are TRBV7-6 and TRBJ1-1; maybe TRBD1 (6 bases). Trimming took 1 base from V and 7 from J, leaving 10 bases between them. The germline V gene encodes CDR1 SGHVS and CDR2 FNYEAQ. This CDR3 is 13 amino acids long. The CDR3 region is CASSLGRGFEAFF. The CDR3 DNA follows: TGTGCCAGCAGCTTAGGAAGGGGGTTTGAAGCTTTCTTT. The full variable domain, completed using reference TRBV7-6 and TRBJ1-1, is GAGVSQSPRYKVTKRGQDVALRCDPISGHVSLYWYRQALGQGPEFLTYFNYEAQQDKSGLPNDRFSAERPEGSISTLTIQRTEQRDSAMYRCASSLGRGFEAFFGQGTRLTVV.

The chain employs TRBV28 and TRBJ1-1; D not resolved. Germline CDR1 is MDHEN and CDR2 is SYDVKM. The CDR3 extends over 13 amino acids. Trimming took off 6 bases at V and 5 bases at J, with 13 bases between the two ends. The CDR3 DNA is TGTGCCAGCAGCTCGGGAGGTGGAACTGAAGCTTTCTTT. Protein product: CASSSGGGTEAFF.

The rearrangement joins TRBV9 to TRBJ2-2; 12 bases line up with TRBD1. Germline V gives CDR1 SGDLS, CDR2 YYNGEE. CDR3 length: 17 residues. The V and J ends lost 0 bases and 3 bases, in that order; junction bases with no gene match: 3. The CDR3 nucleotides are TGTGCCAGCAGCGTAGAGGGACAGGGGGCCTACACCGGGGAGCTGTTTTTT. It codes for CASSVEGQGAYTGELFF.

V gene TRBV29-1 combines with J gene TRBJ1-1, with TRBD1 matching 7 bases. Germline V gene lookup returns CDR1 SQVTM and CDR2 ANQGSEA. This CDR3 spans 11 amino acids. V lost 5 bases, J lost 5 bases, and 2 bases stayed unmatched. Written as DNA, the CDR3 is TGCAGCGTTTCAGGGGGTACTGAAGCTTTCTTT. Translated: CSVSGGTEAFF. Complete variable domain (other parts from reference TRBV29-1 and TRBJ1-1): SAVISQKPSRDICQRGTSLTIQCQVDSQVTMMFWYRQQPGQSLTLIATANQGSEATYESGFVIDKFPISRPNLTFSTLTVSNMSPEDSSIYLCSVSGGTEAFFGQGTRLTVV.

This clone was detected once. The chain joins TRBV2 to TRBJ2-2, with 8 bases lining up with TRBD2. Germline values: CDR1 SNHLY, CDR2 FYNNEI. V lost 7 bases to trimming and J lost 7 bases; unmatched junction nucleotides: 8. The CDR3 consists of 14 residues. CDR3 residues: CASTTSGNGGELFF. CDR3 nucleotide sequence: TGTGCCAGCACTACTAGCGGTAATGGCGGGGAGCTGTTTTTT. Using reference TRBV2 and TRBJ2-2 for the parts outside the CDR3, the full variable domain is EPEVTQTPSHQVTQMGQEVILRCVPISNHLYFYWYRQILGQKVEFLVSFYNNEISEKSEIFDDQFSVERPDGSNFTLKIRSTKLEDSAMYFCASTTSGNGGELFFGEGSRLTVL.

The chain has TRBV10-3 and TRBJ2-2, with 7 bases aligning to TRBD1. Per germline, CDR1 ENHRY and CDR2 SYGVKD. The CDR3 has 15 amino acids. After removal of 10 bases from V and 4 bases from J, the junction contained 12 bases not matched to a gene. The CDR3 region is CATFRQGLGTGELFF. Written as DNA, the CDR3 is TGTGCCACCTTTAGACAGGGTTTAGGCACCGGGGAGCTGTTTTTT.

The J gene is TRBJ1-2, the V gene TRBV19, with 9 bases aligning to TRBD1. V shed 7 bases, J shed 5 bases, and the junction held 8 bases outside the gene matches. CDR3 length: 14 amino acids. CDR1 is LNHDA and CDR2 is SQIVND in the germline V gene (reference sequence). The CDR3 DNA follows: TGTGCCAGTAACTCGGACAGGGGCAGGTATGGCTACACCTTC. The encoded protein is CASNSDRGRYGYTF.

The rearrangement links TRBV10-3 to TRBJ1-1, with a weak D call TRBD1 (6 bases). Trimming took off 7 bases at V and 0 bases at J, with 15 bases between the two ends. The CDR3 is made up of 15 amino acids. Germline CDR1 is ENHRY and CDR2 is SYGVKD. The CDR3 DNA is TGTGCCATCAATACGCAGGGGAAATTGAACACTGAAGCTTTCTTT. The encoded protein is CAINTQGKLNTEAFF.

The J gene is TRBJ2-6, the V gene TRBV9; TRBD1 matches at 7 bases. From germline, CDR1 is SGDLS and CDR2 YYNGEE. The length of the CDR3 is 14 residues. Trimming removed 7 bases from V and 2 bases from J; junction bases left unmatched: 3. The CDR3 spells CASQGGAGANVLTF. In nucleotides, the CDR3 is TGTGCCAGCCAAGGGGGCGCTGGGGCCAACGTCCTGACTTTC.